Listed below are T cell receptor beta chains from one sample, sequenced in a study of blood T cells in healthy people across ages. Each CDR3 protein gets one entry after TCRdb re-called the 5' RACE reads with MiXCR. This table holds 1.5 million to 2 million distinct CDR3 sequences, almost 35% found once. The sample consisted of blood. Source of these receptors: a young woman in good health. Each CDR3 is given with its conserved first and last residue. The D gene is left open where the match is weak. The size of a clone is reported for some rows only, either as once, few or many, or as a class for expanded clones.

>TRBV7-9|-|TRBD2|TRBJ2-1
CANRPGLAEKHNEQFF
TGTGCCAACAGACCCGGACTAGCGGAGAAACACAATGAGCAGTTCTTC
>TRBV27|-|TRBD2|TRBJ2-3
CASSLTSGRGRTDTQYF
TGTGCCAGCAGTTTGACTAGCGGGAGGGGGAGAACAGATACGCAGTATTTT
>TRBV12-5|few|-|TRBJ2-1
CASGPAPETGFNEQFF
TGTGCTAGTGGTCCAGCCCCCGAGACAGGCTTCAATGAGCAGTTCTTC
>TRBV6-5|-|-|TRBJ2-7
CASKIGALGTYEQCF
TGTGCCAGCAAAATAGGTGCCCTAGGGACCTACGAGCAGTGCTTC
>TRBV5-1|-|-|TRBJ2-4
CASSPGTSRAKNIQYF
TGCGCCAGCAGCCCAGGGACATCTCGAGCCAAAAACATTCAGTACTTC
>TRBV27|-|TRBD1|TRBJ2-2
CASRWTGENTGELFF
TGTGCCAGCAGATGGACAGGAGAGAACACCGGGGAGCTGTTTTTT
>TRBV6-1|many|-|TRBJ1-4
CASSEGVWTNEKLFF
TGTGCCAGCAGTGAGGGCGTATGGACTAATGAAAAACTGTTTTTT
>TRBV12-3/TRBV12-4|few|TRBD1|TRBJ1-2
CASSRPGQGIEGHTF
TGTGCCAGCAGTCGGCCGGGACAGGGTATTGAAGGCCACACCTTC
>TRBV7-6|-|-|TRBJ1-3
CASSTGYGNTIYF
TGTGCCAGCAGCACAGGGTATGGAAACACCATATATTTT
>TRBV6-8|many|-|TRBJ2-5
CASSYSIETQYF
TGTGCCAGCAGTTACTCGATTGAGACCCAGTACTTC
>TRBV29-1|-|-|TRBJ1-3
CSVESWLVDRGNTIYF
TGCAGCGTTGAGAGCTGGCTTGTAGATCGTGGAAACACCATATATTTT
>TRBV3-1|-|TRBD2|TRBJ2-1
CASSLLALPYNEQFF
TGTGCCAGCAGCCTACTAGCGCTCCCCTACAATGAGCAGTTCTTC
>TRBV6-1|-|-|TRBJ1-6
CASRTEGRNNSPLHF
TGTGCCAGCAGGACAGAGGGACGGAATAATTCACCCCTCCACTTT
>TRBV25-1|-|-|TRBJ2-7
CASSEYISGYEQYF
TGTGCCAGCAGTGAATATATAAGCGGCTACGAGCAGTACTTC
>TRBV27|-|TRBD1|TRBJ2-7
CASSSWRTGKHEQYF
TGTGCCAGCAGTTCTTGGCGGACAGGGAAGCACGAGCAGTACTTC
>TRBV7-9|-|-|TRBJ1-1
CASSFPPRAVNTEAFF
TGTGCCAGCAGCTTCCCGCCGCGGGCTGTGAACACTGAAGCTTTCTTT
>TRBV13|-|TRBD2|TRBJ2-1
CASSSSQRSGGVTRYNEQFF
TGTGCCAGCAGCTCCTCCCAGCGGAGCGGGGGGGTCACCCGTTACAATGAGCAGTTCTTC
>TRBV12-3/TRBV12-4|-|-|TRBJ2-1
CASRPQGSYNEQFF
TGTGCCAGCAGGCCTCAGGGATCCTACAATGAGCAGTTCTTC